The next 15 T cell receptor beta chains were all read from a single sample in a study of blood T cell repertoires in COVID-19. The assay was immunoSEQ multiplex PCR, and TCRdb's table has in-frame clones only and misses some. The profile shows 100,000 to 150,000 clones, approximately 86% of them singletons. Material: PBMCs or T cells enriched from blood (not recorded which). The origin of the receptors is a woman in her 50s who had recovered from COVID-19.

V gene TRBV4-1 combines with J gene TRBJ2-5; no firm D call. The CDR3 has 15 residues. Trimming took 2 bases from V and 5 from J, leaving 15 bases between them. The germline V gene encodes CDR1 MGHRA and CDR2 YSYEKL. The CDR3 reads CASSQLTSVWETQYF. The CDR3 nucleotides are TGCGCCAGCAGCCAACTTACGTCGGTCTGGGAGACCCAGTACTTC.

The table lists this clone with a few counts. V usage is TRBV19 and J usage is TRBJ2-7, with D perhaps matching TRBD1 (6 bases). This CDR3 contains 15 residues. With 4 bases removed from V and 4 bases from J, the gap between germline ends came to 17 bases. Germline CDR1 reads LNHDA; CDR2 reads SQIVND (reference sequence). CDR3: CASSTAGTRGYEQYF. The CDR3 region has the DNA TGTGCCAGTAGTACCGCCGGGACACGCGGGTACGAGCAGTACTTC.

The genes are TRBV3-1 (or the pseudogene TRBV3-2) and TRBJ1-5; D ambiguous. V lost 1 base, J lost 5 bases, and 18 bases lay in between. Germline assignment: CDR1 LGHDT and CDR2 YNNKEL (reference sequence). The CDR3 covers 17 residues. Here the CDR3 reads CASSQASGSATYQPQHF. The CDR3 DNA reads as TGTGCCAGCAGCCAAGCATCCGGGTCAGCGACTTATCAGCCCCAGCATTTT.

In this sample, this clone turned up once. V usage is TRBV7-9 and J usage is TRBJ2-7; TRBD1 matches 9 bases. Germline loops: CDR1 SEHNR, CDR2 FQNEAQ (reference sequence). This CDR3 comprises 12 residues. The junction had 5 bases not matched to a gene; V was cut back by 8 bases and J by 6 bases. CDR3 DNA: TGTGCCAGCGGAGACAGGGGGTCCGAGCAGTACTTC. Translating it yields CASGDRGSEQYF.

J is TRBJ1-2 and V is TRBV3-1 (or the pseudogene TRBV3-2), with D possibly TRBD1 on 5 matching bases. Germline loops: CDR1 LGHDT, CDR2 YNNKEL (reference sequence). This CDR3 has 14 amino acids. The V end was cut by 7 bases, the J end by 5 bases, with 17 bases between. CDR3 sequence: CASNPGVQDYGYTF. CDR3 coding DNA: TGTGCCAGCAATCCGGGGGTCCAAGATTATGGCTACACCTTC.

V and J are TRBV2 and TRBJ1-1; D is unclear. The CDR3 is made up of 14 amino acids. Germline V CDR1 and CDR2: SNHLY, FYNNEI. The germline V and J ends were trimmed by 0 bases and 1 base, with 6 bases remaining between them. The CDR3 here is CASSEAVENTEAFF. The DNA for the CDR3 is TGTGCCAGCAGTGAAGCGGTAGAGAACACTGAAGCTTTCTTT.

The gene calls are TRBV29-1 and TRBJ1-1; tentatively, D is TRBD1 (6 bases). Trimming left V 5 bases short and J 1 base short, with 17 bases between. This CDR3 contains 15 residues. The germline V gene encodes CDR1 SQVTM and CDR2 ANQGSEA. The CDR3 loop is CSVRQGSTGNTEAFF. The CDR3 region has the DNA TGCAGCGTTCGTCAGGGGTCTACGGGGAACACTGAAGCTTTCTTT.

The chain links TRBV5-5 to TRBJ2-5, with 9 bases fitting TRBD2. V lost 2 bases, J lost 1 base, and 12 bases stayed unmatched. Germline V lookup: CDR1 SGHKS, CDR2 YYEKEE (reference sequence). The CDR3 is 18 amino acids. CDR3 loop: CASSFGASGVRGQETQYF. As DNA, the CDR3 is TGTGCCAGCAGCTTTGGGGCTAGCGGGGTGAGAGGCCAAGAGACCCAGTACTTC.

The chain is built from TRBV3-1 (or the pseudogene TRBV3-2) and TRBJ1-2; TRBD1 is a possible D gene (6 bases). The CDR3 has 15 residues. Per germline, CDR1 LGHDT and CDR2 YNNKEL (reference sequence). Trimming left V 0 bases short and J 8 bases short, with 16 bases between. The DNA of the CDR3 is TGTGCCAGCAGCCAAGAGTCAACAGGGTTAAGCGGCTACACCTTC. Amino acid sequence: CASSQESTGLSGYTF.

The CDR3 is CASSGRGGGETQYF. The CDR3 DNA follows: TGTGCCAGCAGCGGCCGGGGGGGTGGGGAGACCCAGTACTTC. V gene TRBV7-6 combines with J gene TRBJ2-5, with 8 nucleotides matching TRBD2. Germline assignment: CDR1 SGHVS and CDR2 FNYEAQ. The CDR3 is 14 residues long. Trimming at V came to 5 bases and at J to 5 bases, leaving 7 bases not matched to a gene.

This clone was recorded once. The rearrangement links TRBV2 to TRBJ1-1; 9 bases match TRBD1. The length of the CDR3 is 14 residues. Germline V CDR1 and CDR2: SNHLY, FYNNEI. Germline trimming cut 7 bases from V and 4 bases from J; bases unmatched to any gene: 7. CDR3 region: CASKGQGEGTEAFF. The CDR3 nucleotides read TGTGCCAGCAAGGGACAGGGCGAGGGCACTGAAGCTTTCTTT.

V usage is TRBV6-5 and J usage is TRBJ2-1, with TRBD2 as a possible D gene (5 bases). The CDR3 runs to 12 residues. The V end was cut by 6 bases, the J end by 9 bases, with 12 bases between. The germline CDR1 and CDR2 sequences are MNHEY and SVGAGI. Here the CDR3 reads CASRTSSSEQFF. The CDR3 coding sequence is TGTGCCAGCAGAACTAGTTCGAGTGAGCAGTTCTTC.

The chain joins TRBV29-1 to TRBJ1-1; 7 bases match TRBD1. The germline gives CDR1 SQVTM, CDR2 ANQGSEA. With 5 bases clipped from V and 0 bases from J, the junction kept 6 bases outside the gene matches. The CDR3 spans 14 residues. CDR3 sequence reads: CSVLQGSMNTEAFF. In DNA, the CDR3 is TGCAGCGTTCTACAGGGGAGTATGAACACTGAAGCTTTCTTT. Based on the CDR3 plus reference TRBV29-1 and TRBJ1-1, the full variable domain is SAVISQKPSRDICQRGTSLTIQCQVDSQVTMMFWYRQQPGQSLTLIATANQGSEATYESGFVIDKFPISRPNLTFSTLTVSNMSPEDSSIYLCSVLQGSMNTEAFFGQGTRLTVV.

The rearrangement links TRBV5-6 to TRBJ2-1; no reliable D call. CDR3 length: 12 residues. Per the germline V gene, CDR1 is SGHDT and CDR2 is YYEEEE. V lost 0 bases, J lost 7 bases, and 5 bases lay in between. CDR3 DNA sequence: TGTGCCAGCAGCTTGGTTTCGAATGAGCAGTTCTTC. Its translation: CASSLVSNEQFF.

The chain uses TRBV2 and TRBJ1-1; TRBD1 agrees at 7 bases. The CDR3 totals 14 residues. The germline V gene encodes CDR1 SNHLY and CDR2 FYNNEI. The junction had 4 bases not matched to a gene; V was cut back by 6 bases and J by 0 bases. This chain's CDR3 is CASRKQGMNTEAFF. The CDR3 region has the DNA TGTGCCAGCAGAAAACAGGGGATGAACACTGAAGCTTTCTTT.